This entry lists 18 T cell receptor beta chains sequenced from one sample in a study of T cell clones after liver transplantation. Data came from immunoSEQ multiplex PCR; TCRdb stores just in-frame clones and leaves some out. Of more than 70,000 clones listed, approximately 82% are singletons. The starting material was CD4+ T cells from blood, obtained at the 22-month timepoint. The receptors originated from a human patient who received a liver transplant. Some T cells may possibly be graft donor cells.

V gene TRBV7-8 combines with J gene TRBJ2-6, with D perhaps TRBD1 (6 bases). Germline lookup yields CDR1 SGHVS and CDR2 FQNEAQ. V lost 5 bases to trimming and J lost 4 bases, with 12 bases between them. This CDR3 has 15 amino acids. As DNA, the CDR3 is TGTGCCAGCAGCGTGGACAGTTCCGGGGCCAACGTCCTGACTTTC. Its translation is CASSVDSSGANVLTF.

This clone was detected only once. The genes are TRBV7-9 and TRBJ1-1, with D unclear. The CDR3 is 14 amino acids. Per the germline V gene, CDR1 is SEHNR and CDR2 is FQNEAQ (reference sequence). V lost 2 bases and J 5 bases, leaving 12 bases between the germline ends. The CDR3 DNA follows: TGTGCCAGCAGCTTATCTTCTCGCGCTACTGAAGCTTTCTTT. Its protein product is CASSLSSRATEAFF.

The genes are TRBV18 and TRBJ1-5; D unclear. The CDR3 runs to 13 residues. Trimming stripped 3 bases from V and 1 base from J, with 4 bases between. Germline-derived CDR1 and CDR2 are KGHSH and LQKENI. The CDR3 here is CASSPVSNQPQHF. The CDR3 region has the DNA TGTGCCAGCTCACCTGTCAGCAATCAGCCCCAGCATTTT. The whole variable domain, remainder taken from reference TRBV18 and TRBJ1-5, is NAGVMQNPRHLVRRRGQEARLRCSPMKGHSHVYWYRQLPEEGLKFMVYLQKENIIDESGMPKERFSAEFPKEGPSILRIQQVVRGDSAAYFCASSPVSNQPQHFGDGTRLSIL.

The V call is TRBV6-1, the J call TRBJ2-1; D is ambiguous. Looked up from germline, CDR1 is MNHNS and CDR2 is SASEGT. The CDR3 contains 11 residues. The germline V and J ends were trimmed by 5 bases and 8 bases, with 7 bases remaining between them. The CDR3 coding sequence is TGTGCCAGCAGTTACCCGGATGAGCAGTTCTTC. Its translation is CASSYPDEQFF.

The chain has TRBV30 and TRBJ2-7; D is possibly TRBD1 (8 bases). Trimming took 0 bases from V and 2 from J, leaving 11 bases between them. This CDR3 is 14 amino acids long. CDR1 and CDR2 from the germline V gene are GTSNPN and SVGIG (reference sequence). The CDR3 is CAWSVQGGAYEQYF. As DNA, the CDR3 is TGTGCCTGGAGTGTACAGGGGGGGGCCTACGAGCAGTACTTC.

For this clone: An end of the junction differs from the germline gene, which may be a read error. This CDR3 is CASREGFGEKLFF. CDR3 sequence (DNA): TGTGCCAGCAGAGAAGGGTTTGGGGAAAAACTGTTTTTT. The V gene is TRBV6-1, the J gene TRBJ1-4, with unresolved D. CDR3 length: 13 residues. Germline CDR1 reads MNHNS; CDR2 reads SASEGT.

V usage is TRBV7-6 and J usage is TRBJ2-3; the match to TRBD2 covers 8 bases. The CDR3 spans 15 residues. V gave up 7 bases and J gave up 4 bases; unmatched junction bases: 10. CDR1 and CDR2 from the germline V gene are SGHVS and FNYEAQ. The CDR3 reads CASTLGSGRSDTQYF. In DNA, the CDR3 is TGTGCCAGCACCTTGGGGAGCGGGAGATCAGATACGCAGTATTTT. The full variable domain, in which reference TRBV7-6 and TRBJ2-3 provide the parts outside the CDR3, is GAGVSQSPRYKVTKRGQDVALRCDPISGHVSLYWYRQALGQGPEFLTYFNYEAQQDKSGLPNDRFSAERPEGSISTLTIQRTEQRDSAMYRCASTLGSGRSDTQYFGPGTRLTVL.

The J gene is TRBJ2-5, the V gene TRBV4-3; 7 nucleotides align to TRBD2. Germline V CDR1 and CDR2: LGHNA, YSLEER. There are 16 residues in the CDR3. V lost 2 bases and J lost 7; bases outside the gene matches: 13. In DNA, the CDR3 is TGCGCCAGCAGCCAATCGACTAGCACCTACGGGGGGACCCAGTACTTC. Amino acid sequence: CASSQSTSTYGGTQYF.

The chain links TRBV6-1 to TRBJ2-1; no clear D gene. There are 13 residues in the CDR3. Trimming took 5 bases from V and 4 from J, leaving 9 bases between them. CDR1 and CDR2 from the germline V gene are MNHNS and SASEGT. The CDR3, as DNA: TGTGCCAGCAGTCAATTGTGGTACAATGAGCAGTTCTTC. It is translated as CASSQLWYNEQFF.

The genes are TRBV2 and TRBJ2-2; 7 nucleotides match TRBD1. Germline assignment: CDR1 SNHLY and CDR2 FYNNEI. The ends lost 6 bases at V and 3 bases at J; junction bases unmatched: 7. The CDR3 consists of 15 residues. The CDR3 DNA reads TGTGCCAGCAGACCTGACAGGGACGACACCGGGGAGCTGTTTTTT. The encoded protein is CASRPDRDDTGELFF.

This clone was counted a few times. Mismatch with germline at one junction end may stem from a read error. The V and J genes are TRBV20-1 and TRBJ2-1; TRBD2 might be the D (6 bases). The length of the CDR3 is 10 residues. CDR1 and CDR2 from the germline V gene are DFQATT and SNEGSKA (reference sequence). In DNA, the CDR3 is TGCAGTGCCACCCGGGACTTCGGCCTCTTC. It is translated as CSATRDFGLF.

This clone was observed once. The gene calls are TRBV5-4 and TRBJ1-6, with D uncertain. Germline CDR1 and CDR2: SGHNT and YYREEE (reference sequence). The CDR3 loop spans 13 amino acids. V was cut by 4 bases and J by 6 bases, with 8 bases left in between. The CDR3 DNA sequence: TGTGCCAGCAGCCAGAGCCCTAATTCACCCCTCCACTTT. This sequence encodes CASSQSPNSPLHF.

Only a few counts were recorded for this clone. The CDR3 region is CASSPIGVGQGAQPQHF. For the CDR3, the DNA is TGTGCCAGCAGTCCTATCGGAGTCGGACAGGGGGCACAGCCCCAGCATTTT. This chain uses TRBV28 with TRBJ1-5; 11 bases map to TRBD1. This CDR3 has 17 amino acids. With 5 bases clipped from V and 7 bases from J, the junction kept 13 bases outside the gene matches. Germline V lookup: CDR1 MDHEN, CDR2 SYDVKM. The whole variable domain, filled in from reference TRBV28 and TRBJ1-5, reads DVKVTQSSRYLVKRTGEKVFLECVQDMDHENMFWYRQDPGLGLRLIYFSYDVKMKEKGDIPEGYSVSREKKERFSLILESASTNQTSMYLCASSPIGVGQGAQPQHFGDGTRLSIL.

The rearrangement joins TRBV7-3 to TRBJ2-1; TRBD2 agrees at 9 bases. CDR3 size: 16 residues. J gave up 9 bases and V 0 bases, and 9 bases lay outside the gene matches. Germline CDR1 and CDR2: SGHTA and FQGTGA. Here the CDR3 reads CASSLTQRGAQIEQFF. In nucleotides, the CDR3 is TGTGCCAGCAGCTTAACACAGCGGGGGGCACAAATTGAGCAGTTCTTC.

The chain uses TRBV6-5 and TRBJ2-7; D may be TRBD1 (6 bases). Germline CDR1 and CDR2: MNHEY and SVGAGI. V was cut by 6 bases and J by 7 bases, with 16 bases left in between. The CDR3 consists of 13 residues. CDR3 residues: CASRRTAVGEQYF. The CDR3 DNA sequence: TGTGCCAGCAGGCGGACAGCGGTAGGGGAGCAGTACTTC.

This sequence joins TRBV7-9 and TRBJ1-3; D is unclear. The V gene's germline CDR1 is SEHNR and CDR2 FQNEAQ (reference sequence). Trimming shortened V by 2 bases and J by 3 bases, and 2 bases separated the two germline ends. This CDR3 has 12 residues. The DNA for the CDR3 is TGTGCCAGCAGCTTAATTGGAAACACCATATATTTT. Residues: CASSLIGNTIYF.

The chain joins TRBV5-6 to TRBJ1-2; D is undetermined. V lost 3 bases to trimming and J lost 1 base, with 13 bases between them. The CDR3 covers 15 residues. CDR1 and CDR2 (germline): SGHDT, YYEEEE. The CDR3 sequence: CASSSYSQDNYGYTF. For the CDR3, the DNA is TGTGCCAGCAGCTCGTACTCACAAGATAACTATGGCTACACCTTC.

This clone was recorded a few times. The gene calls are TRBV11-1 and TRBJ2-5; no definite D call. CDR1 and CDR2 from the germline V gene are SGHAT and FQDESV (reference sequence). V gave up 2 bases and J gave up 5 bases, with 12 bases separating them. The CDR3 loop spans 14 amino acids. CDR3 sequence reads: CASSLNSRVETQYF. DNA for the CDR3: TGTGCCAGCAGCTTAAATAGTCGGGTGGAGACCCAGTACTTC.